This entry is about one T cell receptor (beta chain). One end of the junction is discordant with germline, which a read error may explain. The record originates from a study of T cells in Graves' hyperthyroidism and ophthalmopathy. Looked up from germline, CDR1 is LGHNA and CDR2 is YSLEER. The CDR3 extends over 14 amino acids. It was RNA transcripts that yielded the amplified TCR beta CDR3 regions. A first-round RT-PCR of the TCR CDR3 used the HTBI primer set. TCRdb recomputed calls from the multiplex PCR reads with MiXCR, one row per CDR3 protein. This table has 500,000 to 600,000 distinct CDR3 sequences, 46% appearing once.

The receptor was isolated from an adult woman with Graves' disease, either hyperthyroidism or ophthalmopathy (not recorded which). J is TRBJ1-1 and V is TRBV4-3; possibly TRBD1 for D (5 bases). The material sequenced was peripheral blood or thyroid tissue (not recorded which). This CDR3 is CASSQEGEDTEAFF. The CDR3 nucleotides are TGCGCCAGCAGCCAAGAGGGGGAGGACACTGAAGCCTTCTTT.